The 25 T cell receptor beta chains below come from one sample, sequenced in a study of blood T cell repertoires in COVID-19. Sequencing was performed with immunoSEQ multiplex PCR; in TCRdb, only in-frame clones are kept and a portion is missing. The top ten clones hold over 7.5% of a sample with more than 200,000 clones, just under 85% of them seen once. The sample consisted of peripheral blood. The receptor set was obtained from a man aged 80 or over with acute or convalescent COVID-19.

The V call is TRBV19, the J call TRBJ2-7, with TRBD1 identical over 8 bases. CDR1 and CDR2 from the germline V gene are LNHDA and SQIVND (reference sequence). Unmatched junction bases numbered 7, after V lost 6 bases and J lost 0 bases. The CDR3 consists of 15 residues. CDR3 region: CASSRGRTRSYEQYF. Here the CDR3 DNA reads TGTGCCAGTAGCAGGGGGCGGACGCGCTCCTACGAGCAGTACTTC.

This chain uses TRBV2 with TRBJ2-3; weak D call: TRBD1 (5 bases). The CDR3 consists of 15 residues. Germline CDR1 and CDR2: SNHLY and FYNNEI. Trimming stripped 1 base from V and 2 bases from J, with 10 bases between. CDR3 DNA: TGTGCCAGCAGTGAAGGGACACTAAACACAGATACGCAGTATTTT. Its translation is CASSEGTLNTDTQYF.

This sequence joins TRBV27 and TRBJ2-3; no clear D. V lost 2 bases and J 0 bases, leaving 12 bases between the germline ends. Germline V lookup: CDR1 MNHEY, CDR2 SMNVEV (reference sequence). This CDR3 is 16 amino acids long. This CDR3 is CASSLTRHGSTDTQYF. The CDR3 region has the DNA TGTGCCAGCAGTTTAACCCGACACGGAAGCACAGATACGCAGTATTTT.

The sample holds one count of this clone. The rearrangement joins TRBV6-2 or TRBV6-3 to TRBJ1-5; maybe TRBD1 (5 bases). The CDR3 runs 15 residues. Per the germline V gene, CDR1 is MNHEY and CDR2 is SVGEGT. V was pared by 4 bases and J by 3 bases, with 13 bases between. CDR3 nucleotide sequence: TGTGCCAGCAGTTCCCCGGGGGTACCCAATCAGCCCCAGCATTTT. Amino acids: CASSSPGVPNQPQHF.

The genes are TRBV5-1 and TRBJ2-7; 11 bases fit TRBD1. The germline V gene encodes CDR1 SGHRS and CDR2 YFSETQ. The CDR3 is made up of 16 amino acids. Trimming at V came to 1 base and at J to 4 bases, leaving 7 bases not matched to a gene. This CDR3 is CASSLISGTGGYEQYF. CDR3 in DNA: TGCGCCAGCAGCTTGATCAGCGGGACAGGGGGATACGAGCAGTACTTC.

The chain joins TRBV3-1 (or the pseudogene TRBV3-2) to TRBJ1-5; TRBD1 matches at 7 bases. The trim removed 0 bases at V and 3 bases at J, leaving 2 bases unmatched. This CDR3 has 15 residues. In germline, CDR1 is LGHDT, CDR2 YNNKEL (reference sequence). CDR3 protein: CASSQERGLNQPQHF. In DNA, the CDR3 is TGTGCCAGCAGCCAAGAGAGGGGGCTCAATCAGCCCCAGCATTTT.

This chain uses TRBV24-1 with TRBJ2-1; 7 bases are a match to TRBD1. CDR1 is KGHDR, CDR2 SFDVKD, per germline. This CDR3 has 17 amino acids. The ends lost 4 bases at V and 2 bases at J; junction bases unmatched: 10. Here the CDR3 DNA reads TGTGCCACCAGTGACCGTACGACAGGGACCCCCTACAATGAGCAGTTCTTC. Its protein product is CATSDRTTGTPYNEQFF.

CDR3: CASSLETQYF. CDR3 nucleotides: TGTGCCAGCAGCTTGGAGACCCAGTACTTC. V is TRBV28 and J is TRBJ2-5, with D hard to call. The CDR3 contains 10 residues. Trimming removed 6 bases from V and 5 bases from J, with 4 bases in between. Germline V lookup: CDR1 MDHEN, CDR2 SYDVKM. The full variable domain, in which reference TRBV28 and TRBJ2-5 provide the parts outside the CDR3, is DVKVTQSSRYLVKRTGEKVFLECVQDMDHENMFWYRQDPGLGLRLIYFSYDVKMKEKGDIPEGYSVSREKKERFSLILESASTNQTSMYLCASSLETQYFGPGTRLLVL.

The table lists this clone with a count of one. The chain employs TRBV5-4 and TRBJ2-1, with 10 bases aligning to TRBD2. CDR3 length: 16 residues. Germline V gene sequence: CDR1 SGHNT, CDR2 YYREEE (reference sequence). V gave up 0 bases and J gave up 3 bases; unmatched junction bases: 3. DNA of the CDR3: TGTGCCAGCAGCTTGGTACTAGCGGGGAACTACAATGAGCAGTTCTTC. Its translation is CASSLVLAGNYNEQFF.

This chain uses TRBV6-5 with TRBJ1-1; 9 bases agree with TRBD1. With V trimmed by 11 bases and J by 5 bases, 9 bases remained unmatched. This CDR3 is built from 13 residues. From germline, CDR1 is MNHEY and CDR2 SVGAGI. The CDR3 loop is CAGLGQGRTEAFF. The CDR3 DNA is TGTGCCGGTCTCGGACAGGGGAGGACTGAAGCTTTCTTT.

A single count supports this clone. The chain has TRBV7-2 and TRBJ2-1, with 14 bases aligning to TRBD2. Germline CDR1 SGHTA, CDR2 FQGNSA. CDR3 size: 15 residues. Trimming removed 4 bases from V and 8 bases from J; junction bases left unmatched: 4. CDR3 coding DNA: TGTGCCAGCAGCTCCGGACTAGCGGGAGGCCATGAGCAGTTCTTC. Its protein product is CASSSGLAGGHEQFF. Full variable domain (remainder filled in from reference TRBV7-2 and TRBJ2-1): GAGVSQSPSNKVTEKGKDVELRCDPISGHTALYWYRQSLGQGLEFLIYFQGNSAPDKSGLPSDRFSAERTGGSVSTLTIQRTQQEDSAVYLCASSSGLAGGHEQFFGPGTRLTVL.

The chain uses TRBV10-3 and TRBJ2-5; TRBD2 matches at 9 bases. This CDR3 contains 17 residues. With 0 bases clipped from V and 1 base from J, the junction kept 6 bases outside the gene matches. The germline CDR1 and CDR2 sequences are ENHRY and SYGVKD. For the CDR3, the DNA is TGTGCCATCAGTGAGTCGGAAGCGGGGGGCTTCCAAGAGACCCAGTACTTC. This codes for CAISESEAGGFQETQYF.

The chain is built from TRBV7-8 and TRBJ2-7; 10 nucleotides line up with TRBD1. The CDR3 consists of 15 residues. The trim removed 2 bases at V and 2 bases at J, leaving 3 bases unmatched. The germline CDR1 and CDR2 sequences are SGHVS and FQNEAQ. CDR3 DNA: TGTGCCAGCAGCTTAACGGGACAGGGGACCTACGAGCAGTACTTC. This gives the protein CASSLTGQGTYEQYF.

As concerns this clone: Other DNA sequences from this sample encode an identical CDR3 as well. V usage is TRBV2 and J usage is TRBJ1-1, with D possibly matching TRBD1 (5 bases). Trimming took off 6 bases at V and 1 base at J, with 9 bases between the two ends. Germline V gene data show CDR1 as SNHLY and CDR2 as FYNNEI. The CDR3 is 13 residues long. The CDR3 loop is CASRGQGNTEAFF. CDR3 in DNA: TGTGCCAGCAGGGGTCAGGGGAACACTGAAGCTTTCTTT.

V usage is TRBV4-1 and J usage is TRBJ1-1; D remains unclear. Germline-derived CDR1 and CDR2 are MGHRA and YSYEKL. This CDR3 spans 13 amino acids. Trimming removed 5 bases at V and 1 base at J, with 8 bases between. Here the CDR3 DNA reads TGCGCCAGCAGCGTGCAGTGGAACACTGAAGCTTTCTTT. Translating gives CASSVQWNTEAFF.

In this sample, this clone turned up once. This sequence joins TRBV11-2 and TRBJ1-6; D remains unclear. CDR3 length equals 14 residues. The V and J ends lost 1 base and 10 bases respectively, with 11 bases between them. Germline V gives CDR1 SGHAT, CDR2 FQNNGV. The CDR3 reads CASSLALANSPLHF. CDR3 DNA sequence: TGTGCCAGCAGCTTAGCTCTAGCAAACTCACCCCTCCACTTT.

The rearrangement joins TRBV5-1 to TRBJ1-4; tentatively, D is TRBD1 (5 bases). Germline CDR1 SGHRS, CDR2 YFSETQ. The V and J ends lost 0 bases and 6 bases respectively, with 6 bases between them. The CDR3 contains 13 residues. The chain's CDR3 is CASSLGQYEKLFF. The CDR3 bases are TGCGCCAGCAGCTTGGGACAGTATGAAAAACTGTTTTTT.

The chain uses TRBV7-8 and TRBJ2-6; D is undetermined. The length of the CDR3 is 17 residues. Germline lookup yields CDR1 SGHVS and CDR2 FQNEAQ. V gave up 6 bases and J gave up 0 bases, with 15 bases separating them. CDR3 nucleotides: TGTGCCAGCAGTTCTACAGCAGTCTCCTCTGGGGCCAACGTCCTGACTTTC. Its protein product is CASSSTAVSSGANVLTF.

CDR3 nucleotide sequence: TGTGCCAGCTCACCACCCCCGTGGTACAGTGAGAGCTCTGGAAACACCATATATTTT. This codes for CASSPPPWYSESSGNTIYF. The chain joins TRBV18 to TRBJ1-3; D remains unclear. The CDR3 spans 19 residues. The V gene's germline CDR1 is KGHSH and CDR2 LQKENI. The V gene lost 0 bases and the J gene lost 0 bases, with 18 bases spanning the gap. The variable domain in full, completed from reference TRBV18 and TRBJ1-3, reads NAGVMQNPRHLVRRRGQEARLRCSPMKGHSHVYWYRQLPEEGLKFMVYLQKENIIDESGMPKERFSAEFPKEGPSILRIQQVVRGDSAAYFCASSPPPWYSESSGNTIYFGEGSWLTVV.

This clone was seen a handful of times. The rearrangement links TRBV4-2 to TRBJ2-2; tentative D call: TRBD2 (6 bases). The CDR3 is 14 amino acids. Trimming cost V 6 bases and J 7 bases, with 15 bases left between them. Germline V gene data show CDR1 as LGHNA and CDR2 as YNFKEQ. In nucleotides, the CDR3 is TGTGCCAGCAGGGCGCTAGCGACGAACGGGGAGCTGTTTTTT. Its translation is CASRALATNGELFF.

The chain combines TRBV3-1 (or the pseudogene TRBV3-2) with TRBJ1-2; D ambiguous. V was cut by 2 bases and J by 8 bases, with 18 bases left in between. Per the germline V gene, CDR1 is LGHDT and CDR2 is YNNKEL (reference sequence). There are 15 residues in the CDR3. This CDR3 is CASSQKRAGVGGYTF. Here the CDR3 DNA reads TGTGCCAGCAGCCAAAAGAGGGCTGGGGTCGGCGGCTACACCTTC.

The chain couples TRBV19 to TRBJ2-5; TRBD1 matches at 12 bases. The V segment lost 5 bases and the J segment 10 bases; nucleotides outside the gene matches: 8. Per germline, CDR1 LNHDA and CDR2 SQIVND (reference sequence). The CDR3 loop spans 14 amino acids. CDR3 nucleotide sequence: TGTGCCAGTAGTCCTTACCGGGACAGGGGGCTCCAGTACTTC. Its translation: CASSPYRDRGLQYF.

The V gene is TRBV5-1, the J gene TRBJ2-5, with 7 bases fitting TRBD1. Germline CDR1 and CDR2: SGHRS and YFSETQ. The V and J ends lost 4 bases and 5 bases, in that order; junction bases with no gene match: 5. This CDR3 is 13 amino acids long. The CDR3 nucleotides read TGCGCCAGCAGCCGACAGGGCGGGGAGACCCAGTACTTC. Translated, it gives CASSRQGGETQYF.

This clone was found a few times. The V and J genes are TRBV24-1 and TRBJ1-2; D gene unclear. Between the trimmed V and J ends, which lost 3 bases and 7 bases, there was a span of 11 bases. CDR3 length: 13 amino acids. Germline V gene sequence: CDR1 KGHDR, CDR2 SFDVKD. The CDR3 region has the DNA TGTGCCACCAGTGATCCCTTTAAGAGTGGCTACACCTTC. As protein: CATSDPFKSGYTF.

The chain has TRBV5-1 and TRBJ1-6, with 7 bases that match TRBD1. CDR1 is SGHRS, CDR2 YFSETQ, per germline. Trimming cost V 4 bases and J 7 bases; bases outside gene matches: 11. This CDR3 region has 16 residues. The CDR3: CASSAYTGQINSPLHF. DNA of the CDR3: TGCGCCAGCAGCGCATACACGGGACAGATCAATTCACCCCTCCACTTT.